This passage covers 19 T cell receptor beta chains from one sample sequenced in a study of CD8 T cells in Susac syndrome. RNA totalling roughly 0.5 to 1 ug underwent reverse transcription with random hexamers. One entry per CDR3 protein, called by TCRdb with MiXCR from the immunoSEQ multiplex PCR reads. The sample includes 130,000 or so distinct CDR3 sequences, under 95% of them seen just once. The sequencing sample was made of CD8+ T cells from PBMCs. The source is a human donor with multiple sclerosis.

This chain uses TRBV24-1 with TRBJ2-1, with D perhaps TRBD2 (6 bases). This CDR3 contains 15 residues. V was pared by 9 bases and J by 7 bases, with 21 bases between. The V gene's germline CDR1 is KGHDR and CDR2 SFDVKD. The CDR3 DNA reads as TGTGCCACCCAGTCCGGGGGTTCGAGCGAAAATGAGCAGTTCTTC. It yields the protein CATQSGGSSENEQFF.

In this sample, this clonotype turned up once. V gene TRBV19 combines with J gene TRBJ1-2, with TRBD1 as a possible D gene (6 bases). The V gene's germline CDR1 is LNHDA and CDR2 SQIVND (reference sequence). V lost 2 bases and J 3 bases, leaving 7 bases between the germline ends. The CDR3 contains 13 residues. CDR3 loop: CASSIPGDYGYTF. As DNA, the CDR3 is TGTGCCAGTAGTATACCAGGGGACTATGGCTACACCTTC.

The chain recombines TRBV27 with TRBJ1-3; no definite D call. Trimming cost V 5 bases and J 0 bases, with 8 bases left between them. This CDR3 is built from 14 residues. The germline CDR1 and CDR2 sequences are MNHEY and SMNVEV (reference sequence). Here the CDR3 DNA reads TGTGCCAGCAGTGACCTAGGCTCTGGAAACACCATATATTTT. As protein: CASSDLGSGNTIYF.

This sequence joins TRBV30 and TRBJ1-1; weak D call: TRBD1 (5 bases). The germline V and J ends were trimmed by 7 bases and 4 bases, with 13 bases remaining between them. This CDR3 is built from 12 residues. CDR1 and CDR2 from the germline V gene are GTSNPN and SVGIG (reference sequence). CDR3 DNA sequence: TGTGCCTCCCACTGGGGGGGCACTGAAGCTTTCTTT. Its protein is CASHWGGTEAFF.

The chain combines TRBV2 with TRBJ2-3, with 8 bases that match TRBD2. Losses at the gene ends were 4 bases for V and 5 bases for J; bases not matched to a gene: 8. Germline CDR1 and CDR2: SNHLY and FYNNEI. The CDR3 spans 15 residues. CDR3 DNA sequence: TGTGCCAGCAGTGGGTTAGCGGGAACGGGAGATACGCAGTATTTT. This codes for CASSGLAGTGDTQYF.

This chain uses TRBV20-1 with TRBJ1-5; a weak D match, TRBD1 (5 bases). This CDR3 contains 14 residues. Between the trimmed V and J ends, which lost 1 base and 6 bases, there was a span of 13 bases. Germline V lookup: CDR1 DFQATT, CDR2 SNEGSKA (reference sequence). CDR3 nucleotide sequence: TGCAGTGCTAGAGGGCGCAGGGCGAGTCAGCCCCAGCATTTT. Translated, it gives CSARGRRASQPQHF.

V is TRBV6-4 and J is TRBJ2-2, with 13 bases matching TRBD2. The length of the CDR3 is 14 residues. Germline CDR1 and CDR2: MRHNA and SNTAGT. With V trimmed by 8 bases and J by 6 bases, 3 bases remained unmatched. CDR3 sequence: CASSTSGRPGELFF. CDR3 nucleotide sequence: TGTGCCAGCTCGACTAGCGGGAGGCCCGGGGAGCTGTTTTTT.

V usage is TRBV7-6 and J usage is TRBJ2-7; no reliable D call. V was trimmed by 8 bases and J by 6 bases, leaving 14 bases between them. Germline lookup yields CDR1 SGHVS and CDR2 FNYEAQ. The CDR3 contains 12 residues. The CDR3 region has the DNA TGTGCCAGCGGTGGTATCAGCACCGAGCAGTACTTC. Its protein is CASGGISTEQYF.

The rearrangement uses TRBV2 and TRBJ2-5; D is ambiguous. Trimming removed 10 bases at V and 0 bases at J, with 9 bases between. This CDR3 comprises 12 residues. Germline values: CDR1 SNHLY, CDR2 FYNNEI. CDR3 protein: CAIRWYQETQYF. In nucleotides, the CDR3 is TGTGCCATCCGTTGGTACCAAGAGACCCAGTACTTC.

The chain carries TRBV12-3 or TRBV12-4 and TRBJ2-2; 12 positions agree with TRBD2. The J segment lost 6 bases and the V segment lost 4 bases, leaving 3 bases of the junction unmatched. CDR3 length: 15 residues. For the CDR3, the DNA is TGTGCCAGCAGTTCTAGCGGGAGGGCCCCCGGGGAGCTGTTTTTT. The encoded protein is CASSSSGRAPGELFF.

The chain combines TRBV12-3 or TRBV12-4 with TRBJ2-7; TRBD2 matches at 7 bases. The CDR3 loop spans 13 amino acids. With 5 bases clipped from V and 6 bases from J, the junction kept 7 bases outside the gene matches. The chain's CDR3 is CASSPTSSLEQYF. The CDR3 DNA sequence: TGTGCCAGCAGTCCGACTAGCTCACTCGAGCAGTACTTC.

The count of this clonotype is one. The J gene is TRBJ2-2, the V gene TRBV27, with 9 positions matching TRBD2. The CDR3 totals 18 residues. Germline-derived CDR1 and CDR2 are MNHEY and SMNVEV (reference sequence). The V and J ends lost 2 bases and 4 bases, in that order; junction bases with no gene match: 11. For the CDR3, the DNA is TGTGCCAGCAGTTTAGGACTAGCGCGGCGACTAGGCACCGGGGAGCTGTTTTTT. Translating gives CASSLGLARRLGTGELFF.

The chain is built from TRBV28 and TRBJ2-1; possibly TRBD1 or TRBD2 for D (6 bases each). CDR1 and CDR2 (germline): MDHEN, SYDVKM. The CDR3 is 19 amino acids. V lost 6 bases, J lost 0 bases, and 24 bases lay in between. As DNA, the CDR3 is TGTGCCAGCAGCTCCCCCGGGGGCTCCGGTATTCCCTCCTACAATGAGCAGTTCTTC. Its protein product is CASSSPGGSGIPSYNEQFF. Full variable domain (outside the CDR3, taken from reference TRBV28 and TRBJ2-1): DVKVTQSSRYLVKRTGEKVFLECVQDMDHENMFWYRQDPGLGLRLIYFSYDVKMKEKGDIPEGYSVSREKKERFSLILESASTNQTSMYLCASSSPGGSGIPSYNEQFFGPGTRLTVL.

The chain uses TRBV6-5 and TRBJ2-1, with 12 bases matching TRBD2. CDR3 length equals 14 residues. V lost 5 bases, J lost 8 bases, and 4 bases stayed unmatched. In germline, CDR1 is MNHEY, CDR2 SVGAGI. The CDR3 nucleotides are TGTGCCAGCAGTGCTAGCGGGAGGGCCTATGAGCAGTTCTTC. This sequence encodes CASSASGRAYEQFF.

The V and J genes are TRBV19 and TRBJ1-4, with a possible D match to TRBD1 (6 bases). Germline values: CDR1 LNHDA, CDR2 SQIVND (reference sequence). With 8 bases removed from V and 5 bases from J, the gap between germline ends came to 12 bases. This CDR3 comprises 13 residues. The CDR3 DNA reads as TGTGCCAGTCAAGTACAGGGAAATGAAAAACTGTTTTTT. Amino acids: CASQVQGNEKLFF.

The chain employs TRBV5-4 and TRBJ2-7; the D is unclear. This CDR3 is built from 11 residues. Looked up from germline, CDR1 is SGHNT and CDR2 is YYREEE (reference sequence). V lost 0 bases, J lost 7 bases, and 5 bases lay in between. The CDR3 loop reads CASSLAAEQYF. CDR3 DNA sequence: TGTGCCAGCAGCTTGGCAGCAGAGCAGTACTTC.

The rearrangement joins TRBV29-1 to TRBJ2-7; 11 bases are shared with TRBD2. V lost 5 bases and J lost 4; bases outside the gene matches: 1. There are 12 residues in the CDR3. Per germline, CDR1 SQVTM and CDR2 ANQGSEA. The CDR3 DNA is TGCAGCGTTCTAGCGGGAGGTTACGAGCAGTACTTC. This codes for CSVLAGGYEQYF.

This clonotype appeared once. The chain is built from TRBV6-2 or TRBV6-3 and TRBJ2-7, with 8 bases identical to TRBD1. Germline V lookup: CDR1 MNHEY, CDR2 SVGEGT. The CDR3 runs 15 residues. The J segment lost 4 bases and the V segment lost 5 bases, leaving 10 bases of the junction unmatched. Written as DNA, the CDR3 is TGTGCCAGCAGTACCCCGACAGGGGTTCTATACGAGCAGTACTTC. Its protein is CASSTPTGVLYEQYF.

The CDR3 DNA reads as TGTGCCAGCAGCCGACCCCTACAGGGTCCCTATGGCTACACCTTC. Its protein product is CASSRPLQGPYGYTF. The rearrangement joins TRBV7-9 to TRBJ1-2; perhaps TRBD1 as D (6 bases). The V and J ends lost 5 bases and 4 bases respectively, with 17 bases between them. Looked up from germline, CDR1 is SEHNR and CDR2 is FQNEAQ (reference sequence). The CDR3 has 15 amino acids.